A selection of T cell receptor beta chains follows, all from one sample in a study of shared clonotypes between healthy human individuals. Profiling relied on immunoSEQ multiplex PCR, and the TCRdb table lists in-frame clones only, not all of them. The sample has 1.4 million or so clones, around 98.5% seen once; the top ten hold 0.36%. Sequencing was performed on naive CD4+ T cells sorted from blood. The receptors originated from a man aged 25 to 45 in good health. The CDR3 runs from the conserved cysteine through the conserved F or W. D genes are given only for firm matches. Only part of the rows carry a size: once, few, many, or a class if the clone is expanded.

NA,NA,TRBJ1-1,TRBV28,CASWGNTEAFF,TGTGCCAGCTGGGGGAACACTGAAGCTTTCTTT
NA,NA,TRBJ1-2,TRBV7-9,CASSHGGYYGYTF,TGTGCCAGCAGCCACGGGGGCTACTATGGCTACACCTTC
NA,once,TRBJ2-7,TRBV11-3,CASSASPSSYEQYF,TGTGCCAGCAGTGCCAGTCCTAGTTCCTACGAGCAGTACTTC
NA,NA,TRBJ2-7,TRBV9,CASSVAEQFTLTYEQYF,TGTGCCAGCAGCGTAGCGGAACAGTTTACTCTTACCTACGAGCAGTACTTC
NA,NA,TRBJ1-3,TRBV5-1,CASSLQGYSGNTIYF,TGCGCCAGCAGCCTCCAGGGATACTCTGGAAACACCATATATTTT
TRBD2,once,TRBJ2-3,TRBV9,CASSSSGSSDTQYF,TGTGCCAGCAGTTCTAGCGGGAGTTCAGATACGCAGTATTTT
TRBD1,NA,TRBJ2-2,TRBV29-1,CSMRDRANTGELFF,TGCAGCATGAGGGACAGGGCGAACACCGGGGAGCTGTTTTTT
TRBD2,NA,TRBJ2-1,TRBV5-5,CASSTGLAEYNEQFF,TGTGCCAGCAGTACGGGACTAGCGGAATACAATGAGCAGTTCTTC
TRBD2,NA,TRBJ2-7,TRBV4-2,CASSQDQAGESYEQYF,TGTGCCAGCAGCCAAGACCAAGCGGGAGAATCGTACGAGCAGTACTTC
TRBD1,NA,TRBJ1-5,TRBV2,CASSWTGFNQPQHF,TGTGCCAGCAGCTGGACAGGGTTCAATCAGCCCCAGCATTTT
NA,NA,TRBJ2-5,TRBV28,CASSFGGSQETQYF,TGTGCCAGCAGTTTTGGTGGGTCGCAGGAGACCCAGTACTTC
NA,NA,TRBJ1-2,TRBV28,CASGLDGYTF,TGTGCCAGCGGACTCGATGGCTACACCTTC
NA,NA,TRBJ2-5,TRBV5-1,CASRPGSGETQYF,TGCGCCAGCAGACCTGGTTCTGGGGAGACCCAGTACTTC
TRBD1,once,TRBJ2-7,TRBV6-1,CASRNRGSYEQYF,TGTGCCAGCAGAAACAGGGGATCCTACGAGCAGTACTTC
NA,NA,TRBJ1-4,TRBV19,CASRTPTNEKLFF,TGTGCCAGTCGAACCCCAACTAATGAAAAACTGTTTTTT
NA,NA,TRBJ2-5,TRBV6-5,CASSSRGTGTQYF,TGTGCCAGCAGTTCACGGGGCACAGGGACCCAGTACTTC